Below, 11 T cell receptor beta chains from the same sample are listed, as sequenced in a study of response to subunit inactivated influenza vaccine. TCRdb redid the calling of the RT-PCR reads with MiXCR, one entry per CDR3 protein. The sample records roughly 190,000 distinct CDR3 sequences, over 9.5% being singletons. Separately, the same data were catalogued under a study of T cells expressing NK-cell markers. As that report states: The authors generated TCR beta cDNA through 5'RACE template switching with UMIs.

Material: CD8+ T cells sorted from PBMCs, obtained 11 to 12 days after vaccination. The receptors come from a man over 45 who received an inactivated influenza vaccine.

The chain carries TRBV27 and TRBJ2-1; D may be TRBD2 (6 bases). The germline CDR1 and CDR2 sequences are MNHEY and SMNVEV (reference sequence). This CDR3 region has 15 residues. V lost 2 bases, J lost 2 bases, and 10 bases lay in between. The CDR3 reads CASSLNPSAYNEQFF. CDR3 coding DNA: TGTGCCAGCAGTTTAAACCCTAGCGCCTACAATGAGCAGTTCTTC.

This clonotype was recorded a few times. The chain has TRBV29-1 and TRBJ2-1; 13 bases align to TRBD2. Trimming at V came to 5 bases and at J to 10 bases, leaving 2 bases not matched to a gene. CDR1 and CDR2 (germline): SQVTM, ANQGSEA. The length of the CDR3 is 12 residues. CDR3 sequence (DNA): TGCAGCGTTCCGGGACTAGCGGGGGAGCAGTTCTTC. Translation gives CSVPGLAGEQFF.

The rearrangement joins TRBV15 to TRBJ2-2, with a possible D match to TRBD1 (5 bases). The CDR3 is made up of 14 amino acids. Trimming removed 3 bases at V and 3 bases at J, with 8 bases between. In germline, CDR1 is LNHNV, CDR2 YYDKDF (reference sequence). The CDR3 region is CATSSDRDTGELFF. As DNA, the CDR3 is TGTGCCACCAGCAGCGACAGAGACACCGGGGAGCTGTTTTTT.

CDR3: CASNALTDLAKNIQYF. CDR3 nucleotide sequence: TGTGCCAGCAACGCTTTAACGGATTTAGCCAAAAACATTCAGTACTTC. The chain uses TRBV7-9 and TRBJ2-4; D call uncertain. Germline lookup yields CDR1 SEHNR and CDR2 FQNEAQ (reference sequence). This CDR3 is built from 16 residues. V lost 7 bases, J lost 0 bases, and 16 bases lay in between.

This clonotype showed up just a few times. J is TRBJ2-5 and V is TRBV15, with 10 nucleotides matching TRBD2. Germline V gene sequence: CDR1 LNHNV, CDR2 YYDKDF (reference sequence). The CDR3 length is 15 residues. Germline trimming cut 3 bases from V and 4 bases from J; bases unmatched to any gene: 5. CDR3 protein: CATSSGLAVGETQYF. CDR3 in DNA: TGTGCCACCAGCAGCGGACTAGCGGTAGGAGAGACCCAGTACTTC.

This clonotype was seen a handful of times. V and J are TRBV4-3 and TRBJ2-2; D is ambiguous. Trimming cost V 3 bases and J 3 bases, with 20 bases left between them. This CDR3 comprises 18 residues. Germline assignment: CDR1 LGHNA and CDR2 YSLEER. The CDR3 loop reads CASSQDHPKGTDTGELFF. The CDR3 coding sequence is TGCGCCAGCAGCCAGGATCATCCGAAGGGTACCGACACCGGGGAGCTGTTTTTT.

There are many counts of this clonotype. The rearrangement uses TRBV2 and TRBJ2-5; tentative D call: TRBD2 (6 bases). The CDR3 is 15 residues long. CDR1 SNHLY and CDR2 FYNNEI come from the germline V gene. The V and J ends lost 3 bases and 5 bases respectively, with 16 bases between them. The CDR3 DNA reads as TGTGCCAGCAGTGATAGACTGGGAGGCGGGGAGACCCAGTACTTC. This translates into CASSDRLGGGETQYF.

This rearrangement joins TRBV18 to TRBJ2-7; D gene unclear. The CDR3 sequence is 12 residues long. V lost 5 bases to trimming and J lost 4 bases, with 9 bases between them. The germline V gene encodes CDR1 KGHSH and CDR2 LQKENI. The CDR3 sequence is CASSSREYEQYF. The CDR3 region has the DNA TGTGCCAGCTCATCGAGAGAATACGAGCAGTACTTC.

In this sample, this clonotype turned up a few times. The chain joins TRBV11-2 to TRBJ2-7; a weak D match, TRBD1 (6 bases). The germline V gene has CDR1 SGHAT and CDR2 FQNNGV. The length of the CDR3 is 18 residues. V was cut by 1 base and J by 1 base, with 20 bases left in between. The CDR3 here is CASSLVGSYYQGSYEQYF. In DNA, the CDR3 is TGTGCCAGCAGCTTAGTAGGCAGTTACTACCAGGGGTCCTACGAGCAGTACTTC.

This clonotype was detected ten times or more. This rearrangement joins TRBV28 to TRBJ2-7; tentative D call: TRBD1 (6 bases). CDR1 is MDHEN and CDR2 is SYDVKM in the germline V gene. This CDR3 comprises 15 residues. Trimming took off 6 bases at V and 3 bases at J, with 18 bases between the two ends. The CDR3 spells CASSRPRGYRYEQYF. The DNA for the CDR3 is TGTGCCAGCAGCCGCCCCAGGGGCTACCGCTACGAGCAGTACTTC. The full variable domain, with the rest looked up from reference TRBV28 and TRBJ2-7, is DVKVTQSSRYLVKRTGEKVFLECVQDMDHENMFWYRQDPGLGLRLIYFSYDVKMKEKGDIPEGYSVSREKKERFSLILESASTNQTSMYLCASSRPRGYRYEQYFGPGTRLTVT.

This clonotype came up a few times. The CDR3: CASSYSALQETQYF. The CDR3 DNA follows: TGTGCCAGCAGTTACTCGGCGCTACAAGAGACCCAGTACTTC. The rearrangement uses TRBV6-2 or TRBV6-3 and TRBJ2-5, with D unresolved. Trimming cost V 0 bases and J 2 bases, with 7 bases left between them. The germline gives CDR1 MNHEY, CDR2 SVGEGT. The CDR3 is made up of 14 amino acids.